The T cell receptor (beta chain) described here comes from a study of cytomegalovirus exposure and HLA in healthy donors. The germline gives CDR1 KGHSH, CDR2 LQKENI. V dropped 4 bases and J dropped 4; count of bases not matched to a gene: 11. This CDR3 spans 16 amino acids. With 60 Vbeta and 13 Jbeta primers, the PCR was carried out. Method: immunoSEQ multiplex PCR; TCRdb's copy keeps in-frame clones and lacks some. This sample has some 100,000 clones, with roughly 84% found just once. This sequence was found in a woman between 18 and 30 years old in good health and CMV-seronegative. The sample taken for sequencing was PBMCs. J is TRBJ2-5 and V is TRBV18, with 8 nucleotides matching TRBD1. As DNA, the CDR3 is TGTGCCAGCTCACAATACGCCGGGACAGGAAGAGAGACCCAGTACTTC. Residues: CASSQYAGTGRETQYF.